These 16 T cell receptor beta chains share one sample of origin, sequenced in a study of T cell repertoires in cytomegalovirus infection. Antigen specificity for these receptors is unknown. TCRdb re-derived calls from the reads in MiXCR, one entry per CDR3 protein. Among 900,000 to 950,000 distinct CDR3 sequences, roughly a third were seen once, and the ten largest hold 13%. Sequences were derived from cultured CD8+ T cells from PBMCs, sampled from culture after CMV antigen stimulation. These TCRs come from a human donor in good health (CMV status not recorded). Some clones in this sample may be carry-over from other donors' samples.

The rearrangement uses TRBV19 and TRBJ2-2; D may be TRBD1 (8 bases). Trimming shortened V by 4 bases and J by 6 bases, and 15 bases separated the two germline ends. This CDR3 is built from 15 residues. Germline V gene lookup returns CDR1 LNHDA and CDR2 SQIVND (reference sequence). Here the CDR3 reads CASSSGQGGAGELFF. The CDR3 coding sequence is TGTGCCAGTAGTAGCGGACAGGGAGGGGCCGGGGAGCTGTTTTTT. Supplemented by reference TRBV19 and TRBJ2-2, the full variable domain reads DGGITQSPKYLFRKEGQNVTLSCEQNLNHDAMYWYRQDPGQGLRLIYYSQIVNDFQKGDIAEGYSVSREKKESFPLTVTSAQKNPTAFYLCASSSGQGGAGELFFGEGSRLTVL.

This chain uses TRBV6-6 with TRBJ2-7, with D tentatively TRBD1 (5 bases). Germline V lookup: CDR1 MNHNY, CDR2 SVGAGI (reference sequence). CDR3 size: 14 residues. Between the trimmed V and J ends, which lost 5 bases and 5 bases, there was a span of 16 bases. This CDR3 is CASSPQGPIHEQYV. The CDR3 coding sequence is TGTGCCAGCAGTCCGCAGGGTCCGATCCACGAGCAGTACGTC.

The chain has TRBV7-2 and TRBJ1-3, with 9 bases that match TRBD1. Germline assignment: CDR1 SGHTA and CDR2 FQGNSA. CDR3 length: 16 residues. Losses at the gene ends were 7 bases for V and 3 bases for J; bases not matched to a gene: 10. CDR3 DNA: TGTGCCAGCATCTCGAGTGGGACAGGGATTGGAAACACCATATATTTT. Encoded protein: CASISSGTGIGNTIYF.

CDR3 region: CASTPPRGDTLTFSYNEQFF. The DNA of the CDR3 is TGTGCCAGCACCCCCCCACGTGGTGACACCCTGACCTTCTCCTACAATGAGCAGTTCTTC. The chain has TRBV7-8 and TRBJ2-1; D not resolved. V lost 7 bases to trimming and J lost 0 bases, with 28 bases between them. CDR1 and CDR2 from the germline V gene are SGHVS and FQNEAQ. This CDR3 region has 20 residues.

This clonotype showed up just a few times. The V gene is TRBV19, the J gene TRBJ2-1, with TRBD2 matching 7 bases. After removal of 7 bases from V and 2 bases from J, the junction contained 8 bases not matched to a gene. The CDR3 runs 15 residues. Per the germline V gene, CDR1 is LNHDA and CDR2 is SQIVND (reference sequence). The DNA of the CDR3 is TGTGCCAGTAATCCCCGCGGGGGAACCTACAATGAGCAGTTCTTC. This translates into CASNPRGGTYNEQFF.

This clonotype has a count of ten or more. The chain couples TRBV7-9 to TRBJ2-1; maybe TRBD2 (5 bases). Trimming stripped 2 bases from V and 8 bases from J, with 10 bases between. Germline V gene lookup returns CDR1 SEHNR and CDR2 FQNEAQ (reference sequence). The CDR3 is 13 residues long. The CDR3 loop is CASSLMGSDEQFF. The CDR3 bases are TGTGCCAGCAGCTTAATGGGGAGCGATGAGCAGTTCTTC.

The chain combines TRBV27 with TRBJ2-1; D gene ambiguous. CDR1 is MNHEY and CDR2 is SMNVEV in the germline V gene (reference sequence). This CDR3 region has 13 residues. V lost 6 bases to trimming and J lost 4 bases, with 10 bases between them. CDR3 nucleotide sequence: TGTGCCAGCAGAGTAGGCCTATACAATGAGCAGTTCTTC. It encodes CASRVGLYNEQFF.

About this clonotype: This may arise from a read error, as a much more abundant clone is one base away. The chain combines TRBV7-6 with TRBJ1-6; D gene ambiguous. V was trimmed by 2 bases and J by 3 bases, leaving 8 bases between them. This CDR3 comprises 15 residues. The germline V gene has CDR1 SGHVS and CDR2 FNYEAQ. This CDR3 is CASSLRSDYNSPLHF. In nucleotides, the CDR3 is TGTGCCAGCAGCTTAAGGTCGGACTATAATTCACCCCTCCACTTT.

The table lists this clonotype with a count of one. This chain links TRBV6-2 or TRBV6-3 with TRBJ2-1, with D possibly being TRBD2 (6 bases). Germline loops: CDR1 MNHEY, CDR2 SVGEGT. Trimming left V 8 bases short and J 0 bases short, with 14 bases between. The CDR3 runs 15 residues. This chain's CDR3 is CASRESGDSYNEQFF. CDR3 nucleotides: TGTGCCAGCCGGGAGAGTGGGGACTCCTACAATGAGCAGTTCTTC.

This clonotype was seen only a few times. The chain uses TRBV5-4 and TRBJ2-3; D not certain. With 3 bases removed from V and 5 bases from J, the gap between germline ends came to 7 bases. The CDR3 consists of 12 residues. Germline V gene sequence: CDR1 SGHNT, CDR2 YYREEE (reference sequence). CDR3 sequence reads: CASSSQKDTQYF. The DNA for the CDR3 is TGTGCCAGCAGCTCCCAGAAAGATACGCAGTATTTT.

The rearrangement joins TRBV6-6 to TRBJ2-5; TRBD2 is a possible D gene (6 bases). Trimming stripped 2 bases from V and 3 bases from J, with 22 bases between. The CDR3 is 18 residues long. Germline V gene lookup returns CDR1 MNHNY and CDR2 SVGAGI (reference sequence). This CDR3 is CASSYGPAGGAREETQYF. The CDR3 bases are TGTGCCAGCAGTTACGGACCCGCGGGCGGGGCCCGGGAAGAGACCCAGTACTTC.

The chain is built from TRBV7-3 and TRBJ1-5, with 10 bases identical to TRBD1. The junction had 7 bases not matched to a gene; V was cut back by 10 bases and J by 7 bases. Germline lookup yields CDR1 SGHTA and CDR2 FQGTGA. This CDR3 has 13 amino acids. Here the CDR3 DNA reads TGTGCCATCGGGACAGGGGCCGACCAGCCCCAGCATTTT. Amino acid sequence: CAIGTGADQPQHF.

This clonotype occurred many times. The chain is built from TRBV12-3 or TRBV12-4 and TRBJ1-3; perhaps TRBD1 as D (5 bases). The V and J ends lost 2 bases and 4 bases respectively, with 9 bases between them. The CDR3 has 14 amino acids. The CDR3 DNA follows: TGTGCCAGCAGTTTACTGGGGCAAGGAAACACCATATATTTT. This sequence encodes CASSLLGQGNTIYF.

This clonotype was picked up many times. The V and J genes are TRBV7-9 and TRBJ1-2, with 8 bases lining up with TRBD1. Germline CDR1 SEHNR, CDR2 FQNEAQ (reference sequence). This CDR3 spans 15 amino acids. With V trimmed by 7 bases and J by 3 bases, 10 bases remained unmatched. The CDR3 nucleotides are TGTGCCAGCACCCTAGCCCACAGGGGGGACTATGGCTACACCTTC. Amino acid sequence: CASTLAHRGDYGYTF.

The table lists this clonotype with a few counts. The V and J genes are TRBV27 and TRBJ2-7; tentatively, D is TRBD1 or TRBD2 (5 bases each). Trimming took 2 bases from V and 1 from J, leaving 12 bases between them. Germline V gene data show CDR1 as MNHEY and CDR2 as SMNVEV (reference sequence). The CDR3 has 15 amino acids. CDR3 coding DNA: TGTGCCAGCAGTTTACGAGGGGCGGTATCCTACGAGCAGTACTTC. This encodes CASSLRGAVSYEQYF.

This chain connects TRBV18 to TRBJ2-5; the match to TRBD1 covers 7 bases. V lost 0 bases, J lost 5 bases, and 9 bases stayed unmatched. The CDR3 totals 16 residues. Per the germline V gene, CDR1 is KGHSH and CDR2 is LQKENI. The CDR3: CASSPPVAGGIETQYF. The CDR3 region has the DNA TGTGCCAGCTCACCACCTGTGGCAGGGGGTATCGAGACCCAGTACTTC.